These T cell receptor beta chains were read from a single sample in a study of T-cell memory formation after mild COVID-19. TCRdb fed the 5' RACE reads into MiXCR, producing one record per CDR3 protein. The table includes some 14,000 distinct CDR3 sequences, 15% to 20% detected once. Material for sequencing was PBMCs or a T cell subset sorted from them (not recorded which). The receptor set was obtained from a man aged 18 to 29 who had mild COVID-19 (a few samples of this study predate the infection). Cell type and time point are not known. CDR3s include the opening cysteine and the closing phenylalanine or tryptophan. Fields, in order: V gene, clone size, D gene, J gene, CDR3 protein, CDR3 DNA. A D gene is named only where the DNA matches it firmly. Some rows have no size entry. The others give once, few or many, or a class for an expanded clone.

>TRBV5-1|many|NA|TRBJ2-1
CASSPMGGYNEQFF
TGCGCCAGCAGCCCTATGGGGGGCTACAATGAGCAGTTCTTC
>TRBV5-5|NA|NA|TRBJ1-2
CASSLEVQAGTF
TGTGCCAGCAGCTTGGAAGTACAGGCGGGGACATTC
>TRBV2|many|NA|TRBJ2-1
CASSPGYNNEQFF
TGTGCCAGCAGTCCGGGATACAACAATGAGCAGTTCTTC
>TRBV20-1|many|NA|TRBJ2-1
CSARAIEQFF
TGCAGTGCTAGAGCCATCGAGCAGTTCTTC
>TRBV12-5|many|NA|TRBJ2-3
CASGLVRGADTDTQYF
TGTGCTAGTGGTTTGGTACGAGGGGCCGACACAGATACGCAGTATTTT
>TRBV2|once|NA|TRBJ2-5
CASSAPQGIETQYF
TGTGCCAGCAGTGCCCCCCAGGGGATAGAGACCCAGTACTTC
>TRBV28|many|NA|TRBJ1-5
CASSSGNQPQHF
TGTGCCAGCAGTTCAGGAAATCAGCCCCAGCATTTT
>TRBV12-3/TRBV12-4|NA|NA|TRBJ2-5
CASSFFPDKTQYF
TGTGCCAGCAGTTTCTTTCCGGATAAGACCCAGTACTTC
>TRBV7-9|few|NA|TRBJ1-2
CASSNAPLTGPRGYTF
TGTGCCAGCAGCAACGCGCCCCTAACAGGGCCGCGGGGCTACACCTTC
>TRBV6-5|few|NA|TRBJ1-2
CASWDGDLYGYTF
TGTGCCAGCTGGGACGGGGACCTCTATGGCTACACCTTC
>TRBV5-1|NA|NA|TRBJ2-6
CASSRAPDSGANVLTF
TGCGCCAGCAGTCGTGCACCTGACTCTGGGGCCAACGTCCTGACTTTC
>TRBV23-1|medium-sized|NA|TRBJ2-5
CASSQAGLTKETQYF
TGCGCCAGCAGTCAGGCAGGGCTTACTAAAGAGACCCAGTACTTC
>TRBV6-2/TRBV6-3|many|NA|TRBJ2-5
CASSYPKRPQYF
TGTGCCAGCAGTTACCCTAAGAGGCCCCAGTACTTC
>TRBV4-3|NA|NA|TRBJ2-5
CASSQDRDPGTQYF
TGCGCCAGCAGCCAAGATCGGGACCCGGGGACCCAGTACTTC
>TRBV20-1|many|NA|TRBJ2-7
CSARFFGGAYEQYF
TGCAGTGCTAGATTTTTCGGGGGCGCCTACGAGCAGTACTTC
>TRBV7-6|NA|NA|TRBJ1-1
CASSLAVKPNTEAFF
TGTGCCAGCAGCTTAGCGGTAAAGCCCAACACTGAAGCTTTCTTT
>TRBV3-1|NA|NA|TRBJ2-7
CASSQVEARGAQYF
TGTGCCAGCAGCCAAGTAGAAGCGAGGGGGGCCCAGTACTTC
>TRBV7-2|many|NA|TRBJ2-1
CASSYRHLSYNEQFF
TGTGCCAGCAGCTACCGACATCTCTCCTACAATGAGCAGTTCTTC
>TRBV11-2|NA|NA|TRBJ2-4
CASSRGSSYLAKNIQYF
TGTGCCAGCAGCCGCGGGTCTTCCTATCTAGCCAAAAACATTCAGTACTTC
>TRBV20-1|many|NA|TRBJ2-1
CSAAPGLPYNEQFF
TGCAGTGCTGCCCCAGGGCTGCCCTACAATGAGCAGTTCTTC
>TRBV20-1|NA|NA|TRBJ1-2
CSARDLERGGWGYTF
TGCAGTGCTAGAGATCTCGAGCGGGGGGGATGGGGCTACACCTTC
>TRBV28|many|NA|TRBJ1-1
CASSRSFMNTEAFF
TGTGCCAGCAGTAGAAGCTTTATGAACACTGAAGCTTTCTTT
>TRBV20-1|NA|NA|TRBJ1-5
CSATRQGGDQPQHF
TGCAGTGCAACCCGACAAGGCGGTGATCAGCCCCAGCATTTT
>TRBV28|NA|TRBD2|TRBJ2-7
CASSFGGGGYEQYF
TGTGCCAGCAGTTTTGGCGGGGGGGGGTACGAGCAGTACTTC
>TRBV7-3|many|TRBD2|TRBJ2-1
CASSLDGGVYNEQFF
TGTGCCAGCAGCTTAGACGGGGGGGTTTACAATGAGCAGTTCTTC
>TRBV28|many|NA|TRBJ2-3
CASSSGLTDTQYF
TGTGCCAGCAGTTCCGGACTGACAGATACGCAGTATTTT
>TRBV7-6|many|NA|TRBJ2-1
CASSLTGGTYNEQFF
TGTGCCAGCAGCTTAACGGGGGGCACCTACAATGAGCAGTTCTTC
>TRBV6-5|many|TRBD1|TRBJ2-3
CASSYGAGGRSDTQYF
TGTGCCAGCAGTTACGGCGCAGGGGGCAGATCAGATACGCAGTATTTT
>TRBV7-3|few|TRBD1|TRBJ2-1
CASSLTGGPYYYNEQFF
TGTGCCAGCAGCTTAACAGGGGGCCCATATTACTACAATGAGCAGTTCTTC
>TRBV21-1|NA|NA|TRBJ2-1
CASSVGGALSEQFF
TGTGCCAGCAGCGTGGGCGGGGCCTTGAGTGAGCAGTTCTTC
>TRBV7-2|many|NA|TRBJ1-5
CASSSRGWNQPQHF
TGTGCCAGCAGCTCCAGGGGATGGAATCAGCCCCAGCATTTT
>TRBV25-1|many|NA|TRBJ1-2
CASSETAEGDYGYTF
TGTGCCAGCAGTGAAACTGCAGAAGGGGACTATGGCTACACCTTC
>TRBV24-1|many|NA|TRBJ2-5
CATSDLQGAEETQYF
TGTGCCACCAGTGATTTACAAGGTGCCGAAGAGACCCAGTACTTC
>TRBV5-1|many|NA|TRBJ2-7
CASSLDRRYEQYF
TGCGCCAGCAGCTTGGACAGGCGATACGAGCAGTACTTC
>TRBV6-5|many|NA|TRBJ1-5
CASSYSGEGDQPQHF
TGTGCCAGCAGTTACTCAGGGGAGGGCGATCAGCCCCAGCATTTT
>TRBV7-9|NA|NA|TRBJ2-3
CASSPLGGGQDTQYF
TGTGCCAGCAGCCCCTTGGGGGGGGGGCAGGATACGCAGTATTTT
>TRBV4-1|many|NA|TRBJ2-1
CASSQDRSAPSYNEQFF
TGCGCCAGCAGCCAAGATCGGTCTGCCCCCTCCTACAATGAGCAGTTCTTC
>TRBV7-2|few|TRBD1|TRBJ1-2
CASSLPTGGYGYTF
TGTGCCAGCAGCTTACCGACAGGGGGCTATGGCTACACCTTC
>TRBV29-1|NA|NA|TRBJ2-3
CSAASTDTQYF
TGCAGCGCAGCTAGCACAGATACGCAGTATTTT
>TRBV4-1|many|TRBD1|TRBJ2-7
CASSHEETGQGPHEQYF
TGCGCCAGCAGCCATGAAGAAACGGGACAGGGGCCCCACGAGCAGTACTTC
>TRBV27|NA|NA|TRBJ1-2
CASSFGPNYGYTF
TGTGCCAGCAGTTTCGGTCCTAACTATGGCTACACCTTC
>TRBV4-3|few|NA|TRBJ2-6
CASSQGARANVLTF
TGCGCCAGCAGCCAGGGGGCCAGGGCCAACGTCCTGACTTTC
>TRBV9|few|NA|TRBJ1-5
CASSGVGGLEPQHF
TGTGCCAGCAGTGGAGTAGGGGGGCTCGAGCCCCAGCATTTT
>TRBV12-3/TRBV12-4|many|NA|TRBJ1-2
CASSLEGRGEGYTF
TGTGCCAGCAGTTTAGAGGGAAGAGGGGAAGGCTACACCTTC
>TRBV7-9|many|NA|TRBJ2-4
CASSLAGDPNIQYF
TGTGCCAGCAGCTTGGCAGGGGATCCAAACATTCAGTACTTC
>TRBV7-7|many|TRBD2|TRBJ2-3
CASSSGVGTDTQYF
TGTGCTAGCAGTAGCGGGGTTGGCACAGATACGCAGTATTTT
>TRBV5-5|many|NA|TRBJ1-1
CASRTEPWGTEAFF
TGTGCCAGCAGAACCGAGCCCTGGGGCACTGAAGCTTTCTTT
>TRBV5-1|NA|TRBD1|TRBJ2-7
CASSPGTGEHSYEQYF
TGCGCCAGCAGCCCCGGGACAGGGGAACACTCCTACGAGCAGTACTTC
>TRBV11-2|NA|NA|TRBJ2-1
CASSLGGGGYNEQFF
TGTGCCAGCAGCTTGGGAGGAGGGGGCTACAATGAGCAGTTCTTC
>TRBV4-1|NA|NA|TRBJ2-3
CASSQQGLGTDTQYF
TGCGCCAGCAGTCAGCAGGGGTTGGGCACAGATACGCAGTATTTT
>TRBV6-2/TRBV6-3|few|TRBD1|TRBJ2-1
CASRGQRLDDNEQFF
TGTGCCAGCAGGGGACAGCGATTAGATGACAATGAGCAGTTCTTC
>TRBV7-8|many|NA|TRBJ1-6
CASSLGSGVWIGGTYNSPLHF
TGTGCCAGCAGCTTAGGGTCGGGGGTTTGGATCGGGGGAACCTATAATTCACCCCTCCACTTT